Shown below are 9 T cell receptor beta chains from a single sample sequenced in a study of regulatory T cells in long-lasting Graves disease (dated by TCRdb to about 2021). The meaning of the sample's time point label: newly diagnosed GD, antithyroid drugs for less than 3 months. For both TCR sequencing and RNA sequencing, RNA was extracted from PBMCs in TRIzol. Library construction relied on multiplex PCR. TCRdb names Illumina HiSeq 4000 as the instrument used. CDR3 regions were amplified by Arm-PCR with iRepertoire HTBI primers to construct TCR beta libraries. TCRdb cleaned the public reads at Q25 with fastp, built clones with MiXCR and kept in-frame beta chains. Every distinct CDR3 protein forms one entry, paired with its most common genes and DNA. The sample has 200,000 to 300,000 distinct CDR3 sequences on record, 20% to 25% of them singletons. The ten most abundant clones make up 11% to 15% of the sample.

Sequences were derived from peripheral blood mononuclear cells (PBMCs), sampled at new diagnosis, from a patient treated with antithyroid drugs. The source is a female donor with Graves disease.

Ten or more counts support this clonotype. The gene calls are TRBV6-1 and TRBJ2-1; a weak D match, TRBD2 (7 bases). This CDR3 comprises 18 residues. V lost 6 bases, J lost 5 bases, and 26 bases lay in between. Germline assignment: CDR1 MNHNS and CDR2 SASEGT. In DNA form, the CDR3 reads TGTGCCAGCAGCAAACAGGGAGGGGGGTTCTTTGGGGACAATGAGCAGTTCTTC. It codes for CASSKQGGGFFGDNEQFF.

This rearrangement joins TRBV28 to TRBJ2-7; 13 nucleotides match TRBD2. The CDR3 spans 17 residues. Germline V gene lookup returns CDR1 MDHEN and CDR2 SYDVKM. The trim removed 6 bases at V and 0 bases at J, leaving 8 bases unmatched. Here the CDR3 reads CASSTLAGGLSSYEQYF. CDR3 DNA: TGTGCCAGCAGCACACTAGCGGGGGGGCTGAGCTCCTACGAGCAGTACTTC.

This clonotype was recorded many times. CDR3 protein: CASSVGHGNTEAFF. CDR3 coding DNA: TGTGCCAGCAGCGTAGGACATGGGAACACTGAAGCTTTCTTT. This chain connects TRBV9 to TRBJ1-1; D not certain. Trimming left V 0 bases short and J 1 base short, with 7 bases between. Germline CDR1 and CDR2: SGDLS and YYNGEE. CDR3 length: 14 residues.

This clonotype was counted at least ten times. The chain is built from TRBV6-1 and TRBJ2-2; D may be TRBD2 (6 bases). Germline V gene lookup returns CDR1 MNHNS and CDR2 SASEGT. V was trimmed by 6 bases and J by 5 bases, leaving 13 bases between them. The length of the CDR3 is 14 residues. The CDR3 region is CASRKTGRTGELFF. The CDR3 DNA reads TGTGCCAGCAGAAAAACCGGGAGAACCGGGGAGCTGTTTTTT.

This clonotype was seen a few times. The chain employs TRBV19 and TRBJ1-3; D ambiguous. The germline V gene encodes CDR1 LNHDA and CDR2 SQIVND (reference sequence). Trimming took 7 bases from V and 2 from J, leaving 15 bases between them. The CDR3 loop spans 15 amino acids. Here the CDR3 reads CASTPYQATGNTIYF. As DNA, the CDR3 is TGTGCCAGTACTCCTTACCAGGCGACTGGAAACACCATATATTTT.

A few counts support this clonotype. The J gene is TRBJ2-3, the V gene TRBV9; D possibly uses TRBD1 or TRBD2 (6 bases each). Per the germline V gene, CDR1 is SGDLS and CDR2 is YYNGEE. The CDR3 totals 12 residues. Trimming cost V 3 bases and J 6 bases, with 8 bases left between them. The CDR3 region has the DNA TGTGCCAGCAGCGAGGGGGGTGATACGCAGTATTTT. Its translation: CASSEGGDTQYF.

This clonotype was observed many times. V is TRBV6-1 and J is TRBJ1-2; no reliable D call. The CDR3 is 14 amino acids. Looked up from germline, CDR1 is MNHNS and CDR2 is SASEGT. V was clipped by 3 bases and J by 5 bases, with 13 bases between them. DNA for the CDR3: TGTGCCAGCAGTGATACGGCAGGACTTTATGGCTACACCTTC. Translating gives CASSDTAGLYGYTF.

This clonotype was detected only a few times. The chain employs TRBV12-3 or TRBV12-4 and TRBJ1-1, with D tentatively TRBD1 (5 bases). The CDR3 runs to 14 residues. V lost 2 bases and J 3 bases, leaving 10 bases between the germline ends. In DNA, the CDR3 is TGTGCCAGCAGTTTATCAGGGTCGGACACTGAAGCTTTCTTT. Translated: CASSLSGSDTEAFF.

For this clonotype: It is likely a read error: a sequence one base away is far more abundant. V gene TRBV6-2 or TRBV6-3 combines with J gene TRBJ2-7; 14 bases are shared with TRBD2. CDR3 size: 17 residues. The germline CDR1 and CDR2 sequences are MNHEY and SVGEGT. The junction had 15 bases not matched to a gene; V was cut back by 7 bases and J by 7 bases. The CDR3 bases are TGTGCCAGCACCTTGACTAGCGGGGGGGTGGTCGACAATGAGCAGTACTTC. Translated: CASTLTSGGVVDNEQYF.